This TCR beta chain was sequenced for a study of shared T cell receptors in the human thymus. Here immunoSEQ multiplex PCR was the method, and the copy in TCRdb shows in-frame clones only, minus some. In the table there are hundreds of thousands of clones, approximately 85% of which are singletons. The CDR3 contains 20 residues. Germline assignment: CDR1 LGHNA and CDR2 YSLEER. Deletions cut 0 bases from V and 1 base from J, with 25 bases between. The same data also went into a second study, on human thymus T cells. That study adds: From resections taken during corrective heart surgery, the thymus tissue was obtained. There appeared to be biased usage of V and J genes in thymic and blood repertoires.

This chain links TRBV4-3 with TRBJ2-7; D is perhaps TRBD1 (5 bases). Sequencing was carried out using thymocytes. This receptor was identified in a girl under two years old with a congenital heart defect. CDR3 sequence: CASSQDRFPFGAGPSYEQYF. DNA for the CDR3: TGCGCCAGCAGCCAAGATCGATTCCCCTTTGGGGCAGGGCCTTCCTACGAGCAGTACTTC.